The present T cell receptor beta chain was sequenced within a study of blood T cell repertoires in COVID-19. The overall study: Acute and convalescent COVID-19 samples came from the United States, Italy and Spain. The analysed material was cDNA or gDNA that came from T cells, B-cell-depleted T cells, or PBMCs.

V lost 4 bases and J 0 bases, leaving 13 bases between the germline ends. CDR1 and CDR2 from the germline V gene are LNHDA and SQIVND (reference sequence). CDR3 size: 16 residues. This table comes from immunoSEQ multiplex PCR, and its TCRdb copy is limited to in-frame clones, with some not included. The sample includes 130,000 or so clones, about 83% of them seen just once. J is TRBJ2-1 and V is TRBV19, with a weak D call TRBD2 (5 bases). This receptor was identified in a human donor in a cohort sampled during active COVID-19. Source material: peripheral blood. The CDR3 region is CASSTPPGGSYNEQFF. Written as DNA, the CDR3 is TGTGCCAGTAGTACCCCCCCTGGAGGCTCCTACAATGAGCAGTTCTTC. Looking up the rest from reference TRBV19 and TRBJ2-1 gives the full variable domain: DGGITQSPKYLFRKEGQNVTLSCEQNLNHDAMYWYRQDPGQGLRLIYYSQIVNDFQKGDIAEGYSVSREKKESFPLTVTSAQKNPTAFYLCASSTPPGGSYNEQFFGPGTRLTVL.